These T cell receptor beta chains were read from a single sample in a study of T cell repertoires in cytomegalovirus infection. TCRdb itself ran the reads through MiXCR, one entry per CDR3 protein. Among about 920,000 distinct CDR3 sequences listed, approximately 31% were seen once. Their target antigens are unknown. The sample here was cultured CD8+ T cells from PBMCs, taken from culture after CMV antigen stimulation. Receptor source: a human donor in good health (CMV status not recorded). Some clones in this sample may be carry-over from other donors' samples. Each CDR3 is given with its conserved first and last residue. D genes are given only for firm matches. A clone size is listed for some rows: how often the clone was seen (once, few, many), or a class if it is expanded.

v_gene	abundance	j_gene	d_gene	CDR3nt	CDR3aa
TRBV27	-	TRBJ2-1	-	TGTGCCAGCAGTTTATCAGCGGCCTCCTACAATGAGCAGTTCTTC	CASSLSAASYNEQFF
TRBV7-6	-	TRBJ2-2	-	TGTGCCAGCAGCTTAGTGCCAGGGGTCGCAGATGTGAACACCGGGGAGCTGTTTTTT	CASSLVPGVADVNTGELFF
TRBV24-1	few	TRBJ2-2	TRBD1	TGTGCCACGAGGGACAGGTCAGGGGTCACCGGGGAGCTGTTTTTT	CATRDRSGVTGELFF
TRBV19	-	TRBJ2-1	-	TGTGCCAGTAGTTCCAGTTACCCGAGCTCCTACAATGAGCAGTTCTTC	CASSSSYPSSYNEQFF
TRBV5-4	-	TRBJ2-1	TRBD2	TGTGCCAGCAGCGACCTAGCGGGGGCTTACTATGAGCAGTTCTTC	CASSDLAGAYYEQFF
TRBV6-2/TRBV6-3	-	TRBJ1-1	-	TGTGCCAGCAGTTACATGCCTGACGGTGAAGCTTTCTTT	CASSYMPDGEAFF
TRBV4-3	-	TRBJ2-5	-	TGCGCCAGCAGCCAAGATCTCCCGGGGCTAAGGGGGACCCAGTACTTC	CASSQDLPGLRGTQYF
TRBV28	few	TRBJ2-3	TRBD2	TGTGCCAGCAGTTGGTTAGCGGGGAGGAGCACAGATACGCAGTATTTT	CASSWLAGRSTDTQYF
TRBV12-5	few	TRBJ2-3	-	TGTGCTATTTCCGGGGTGGGGACCGAAGGATTTACGCAGTATTTT	CAISGVGTEGFTQYF
TRBV14	-	TRBJ2-1	-	TGTGCCGAGCATTGGGGGCCGTATCTCTCCTACAATGAGCAGTTCTTC	CAEHWGPYLSYNEQFF
TRBV6-5	few	TRBJ1-2	TRBD1	TGTGCCAGCAGTTACGAGAGGACAGGGGTCTATGGCTACACCTTC	CASSYERTGVYGYTF
TRBV7-6	few	TRBJ2-1	TRBD2	TGTGCCAGCAGCTTAGCGGCTAGCGGGTCGGTGCAGTTCTTC	CASSLAASGSVQFF
TRBV7-9	few	TRBJ1-1	-	TGTGCCAGCAAAAACCGCGAGATGAACACTGAAGCTTTCTTT	CASKNREMNTEAFF
TRBV25-1	-	TRBJ1-2	-	TGTGCCAGCAGTGAATTAGGGCAGGGGAAAAACTATGGCTACACCTTC	CASSELGQGKNYGYTF
TRBV27	-	TRBJ2-5	TRBD1	TGTGCCAGCAGTTCTCACCCTAGGGCAAGGGACAGGGTAGAGACCCAGTACTTC	CASSSHPRARDRVETQYF
TRBV27	-	TRBJ1-4	-	TGTGCCAGCAGTTTGGAAAAACAGGTCCGGGATAATGAAAAACTGTTTTTT	CASSLEKQVRDNEKLFF
TRBV27	-	TRBJ2-5	TRBD1	TGTGCCAGCAGTTCGACAGGGGAGGAGAGTGAGACCCAGTACTTC	CASSSTGEESETQYF
TRBV2	-	TRBJ2-2	-	TGTGCCAGCAAGGTCCAGCGAGATAACACCGGGGAGCTGTTTTTT	CASKVQRDNTGELFF
TRBV7-4	few	TRBJ1-3	-	TGTGCCAGCAGCCTCCTAGGCCTCTCTGGAAACACCATATATTTT	CASSLLGLSGNTIYF
TRBV7-2	many	TRBJ1-4	-	TGTGCCAGCAGCTTAGGGCCCTCGGCTAATGAAAAACTGTTTTTT	CASSLGPSANEKLFF
TRBV27	few	TRBJ2-3	TRBD2	TGTGCCAGCAAAGCGGGGGTCACCCGCACAGATACGCAGTATTTT	CASKAGVTRTDTQYF
TRBV12-3/TRBV12-4	-	TRBJ1-4	-	TGTGCCAGCAGTTTGGAGGGGAACCCTAATGAAAAACTGTTTTTT	CASSLEGNPNEKLFF
TRBV7-9	-	TRBJ2-1	TRBD2	TGTGCCAGCAGCTCCTCAACTAGCGGGGGGGCGAGAAATGAGCAGTTCTTC	CASSSSTSGGARNEQFF
TRBV20-1	few	TRBJ1-5	TRBD1	TGCAGTGCTAGGTCCGGGACAGCGATTCTAGATCAGCCCCAGCATTTT	CSARSGTAILDQPQHF
TRBV4-2	few	TRBJ1-2	-	TGTGCCAGCAGCCAAGATCTGATGGCTAGGGGTAACTATGGCTACACCTTC	CASSQDLMARGNYGYTF
TRBV20-1	-	TRBJ1-4	-	TGCCCAGCTTCGGGAGGGGATGGGGAAAAACTGTTTTTT	CPASGGDGEKLFF
TRBV7-6	many	TRBJ1-5	-	TGTGCCAGCAGCTTAGGGGAGGGGGGTCAGCCCCAGCATTTT	CASSLGEGGQPQHF
TRBV28	few	TRBJ1-6	TRBD1	TGTGCCAGCAGTATGGACAGGGCGAATAATTCACCCCTCCACTTT	CASSMDRANNSPLHF
TRBV6-5	-	TRBJ2-6	-	TGTGCCAGCAGTTACCGTCAGGTTCTTTCCTCTGGGGCCAACGTCCTGACTTTC	CASSYRQVLSSGANVLTF
TRBV7-8	many	TRBJ1-4	TRBD1	TGTGCCAGCAGCCCCGGGACAGTACTTTTTGCAACTAATGAAAAACTGTTTTTT	CASSPGTVLFATNEKLFF
TRBV7-9	-	TRBJ2-3	TRBD1	TGTGCCAGCAGCTTGCCCATATCGGCAGGGGGAAATACGCAGTATTTT	CASSLPISAGGNTQYF
TRBV4-1	-	TRBJ2-1	TRBD1	TGCGCCAGCAGCCGGGACAGGACTCTATCGTACAATGAGCAGTTCTTC	CASSRDRTLSYNEQFF
TRBV6-5	-	TRBJ2-7	TRBD1	TGTGCCAGCAGTTCGCAGGGGGTGGTTGGGTACGAGCAGTACTTC	CASSSQGVVGYEQYF
TRBV14	few	TRBJ2-1	-	TGTGCCAGCAGCCAAGAAAGTTTCCTCTACAATGAGCAGTTCTTC	CASSQESFLYNEQFF
TRBV6-1	-	TRBJ1-5	-	TGTGCCTCACGGGAGGGGCCCTATAGCAATCAGCCCCAGCATTTT	CASREGPYSNQPQHF
TRBV9	-	TRBJ2-2	TRBD1	TGTGCCAGCAGCGTACACAGGGGATCGAACACCGGGGAGCTGTTTTTT	CASSVHRGSNTGELFF
TRBV6-2/TRBV6-3	few	TRBJ2-7	-	TGTGCCAGCAGTTACGCGGGGGCGAGCTCCTACGAGCAGTACTTC	CASSYAGASSYEQYF
TRBV6-5	-	TRBJ1-2	TRBD1	TGTGCCAGCAGTCAGAACAGGGGGCAGAACTATGGCTACACCTTC	CASSQNRGQNYGYTF
TRBV28	-	TRBJ1-3	-	TGTGCCAGCAGCAACGGAAACACCATATATTTT	CASSNGNTIYF
TRBV27	-	TRBJ1-5	-	TGTGCCAGCAGTTTGTCCGGGGCCTATTATAGCAATCAGCCCCAGCATTTT	CASSLSGAYYSNQPQHF
TRBV7-8	-	TRBJ1-2	-	TGTGCCAGCCGCCTTCGGGGTGGCTATGGCTACACCTTC	CASRLRGGYGYTF
TRBV2	many	TRBJ2-3	-	TGTGCCAGCATTGGGGATGAAGATACGCAGTATTTT	CASIGDEDTQYF
TRBV11-2	few	TRBJ2-7	TRBD1	TGTGCCAGCAGCTTAGATGGCCCGTGGACAGGGGTGCACGAGCAGTACTTC	CASSLDGPWTGVHEQYF
TRBV7-9	-	TRBJ1-2	-	TGTGCCAGCAGCTCGGGGGGCCCCTTGAGCCTCTATGGCTACACCTTC	CASSSGGPLSLYGYTF
TRBV4-1	few	TRBJ2-5	-	TGCGCCAGCAGCTTGAATACCCAGGGTCTCCAAGAGACCCAGTACTTC	CASSLNTQGLQETQYF